Listed here is a single T cell receptor beta chain. The CDR3 sequence is 13 residues long. The germline CDR1 and CDR2 sequences are SGDLS and YYNGEE. V was cut by 0 bases and J by 5 bases, with 9 bases left in between. The method was immunoSEQ multiplex PCR; TCRdb's version includes in-frame clones alone and lacks a portion of them. The sample shows 85,000 to 95,000 clones, approximately 82% of them seen only once. These data belong to a study of control samples from healthy donors and cancer patients. Sequenced sample: blood. The clonotype was recovered from a woman aged 55 to 70 in good health. This chain uses TRBV9 with TRBJ2-7, with D perhaps TRBD2 (6 bases). CDR3: CASSVAGDDEQYF. In DNA form, the CDR3 reads TGTGCCAGCAGCGTAGCGGGAGACGACGAGCAGTACTTC. The variable domain in full, with the rest retrieved from reference TRBV9 and TRBJ2-7, is DSGVTQTPKHLITATGQRVTLRCSPRSGDLSVYWYQQSLDQGLQFLIQYYNGEERAKGNILERFSAQQFPDLHSELNLSSLELGDSALYFCASSVAGDDEQYFGPGTRLTVT.